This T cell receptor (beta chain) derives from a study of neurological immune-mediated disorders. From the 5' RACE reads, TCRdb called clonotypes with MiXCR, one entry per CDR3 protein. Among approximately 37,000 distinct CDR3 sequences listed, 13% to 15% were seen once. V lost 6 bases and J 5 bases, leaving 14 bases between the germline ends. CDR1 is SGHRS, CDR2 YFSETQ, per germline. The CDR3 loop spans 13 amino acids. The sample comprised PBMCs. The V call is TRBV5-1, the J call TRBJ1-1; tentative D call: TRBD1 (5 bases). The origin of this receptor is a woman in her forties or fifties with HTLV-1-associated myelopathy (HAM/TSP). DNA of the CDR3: TGCGCCAGCAAAGAAGGGACTGCAACTGAAGCTTTCTTT. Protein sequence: CASKEGTATEAFF.